A selection of T cell receptor beta chains follows, all from one sample in a study of T cell changes during pregnancy in multiple sclerosis. Libraries were prepared by immunoSEQ multiplex PCR; TCRdb keeps only in-frame clonotypes and omits some of them. The sample lists some 47,000 clones, 80% to 90% seen once, with around 7.9% in the top ten. This specimen was CD8+ T cells from peripheral blood mononuclear cells, taken in the second trimester of pregnancy. These receptors all come from a female donor with multiple sclerosis, enrolled in a pregnancy study. CDR3s include the opening cysteine and the closing phenylalanine or tryptophan. A D gene is named only where the DNA matches it firmly. The listing skips clone size in some rows; elsewhere it reads once, few, many or a size class.

TRBJ2-5 TRBV6-5 TRBD2 . CASTFGGGQETQYF TGTGCCAGCACCTTTGGGGGGGGGCAAGAGACCCAGTACTTC
TRBJ2-1 TRBV7-3 . . CASSSDLPGEQFF TGTGCCAGCAGCTCGGACTTACCCGGAGAGCAGTTCTTC
TRBJ1-3 TRBV19 . . CASSISWDEGSMSGNTIYF TGTGCCAGTAGTATTTCGTGGGATGAGGGTAGCATGTCTGGAAACACTATATATTTT
TRBJ2-1 TRBV7-3 . . CASSLSSGPNNEQFF TGTGCCAGCAGCTTAAGCAGCGGGCCGAACAATGAGCAGTTCTTC
TRBJ1-1 TRBV10-2 . . CASTPQATGYGAFF TGCGCCAGCACTCCGCAGGCCACGGGGTACGGAGCTTTCTTT
TRBJ2-7 TRBV7-9 . . CASSLLPYEQYF TGTGCCAGCAGCTTACTTCCCTACGAGCAGTACTTC
TRBJ2-2 TRBV4-2 . . CASSQDLGQPGTGELFF TGTGCCAGCAGCCAAGATCTTGGCCAGCCGGGCACCGGGGAGCTGTTTTTT
TRBJ2-2 TRBV2 TRBD2 . CASRGGRVTGELFLTGELFF TGTGCTTCAAGAGGAGGGAGGGTTACCGGGGAGCTGTTTTTAACCGGGGAGCTGTTTTTT
TRBJ1-6 TRBV5-1 . . CASSLDPGPESPLHF TGCGCCAGCAGCTTGGATCCAGGGCCAGAATCACCCCTCCACTTT
TRBJ2-3 TRBV9 . . CASSVAGSTDTQYF TGTGCCAGCAGCGTAGCGGGTAGCACAGATACGCAGTATTTT
TRBJ1-1 TRBV10-3 . . CAIRAGSTEAFF TGTGCCATCAGGGCAGGGTCTACTGAAGCTTTCTTT
TRBJ1-2 TRBV10-2 . . CAIGEGNGYTF TGCGCCATTGGGGAGGGGAATGGCTACACCTTC
TRBJ1-4 TRBV7-8 TRBD1 once CASSFLARQGKFSSGEKLFF TGTGCCAGCAGCTTCCTAGCGAGACAGGGAAAATTTTCTAGTGGTGAAAAACTGTTTTTT
TRBJ2-2 TRBV10-2 . few CASSESEVTGELFF TGCGCCAGCAGTGAATCGGAGGTCACCGGGGAGCTGTTTTTT
TRBJ1-5 TRBV27 . . CASNSGGANQPQHF TGTGCCAGCAATTCCGGGGGAGCCAATCAGCCCCAGCATTTT
TRBJ1-1 TRBV25-1 . few CATTTVNTEAFF TGTGCAACGACTACAGTGAACACTGAAGCTTTCTTT
TRBJ1-1 TRBV6-5 . . CASAWRANTEAFF TGTGCCAGCGCCTGGAGGGCGAACACTGAAGCTTTCTTT
TRBJ1-1 TRBV5-1 . . CASSLEYWGGNTEAFF TGCGCCAGCAGCTTGGAGTATTGGGGAGGGAACACTGAAGCTTTCTTT
TRBJ1-6 TRBV9 . . CASSVDEGVGSPLHF TGTGCCAGCAGCGTAGATGAGGGAGTCGGTTCACCCCTCCACTTT
TRBJ2-7 TRBV6-4 . once CASSSGPEGAPSEQYF TGTGCCAGCAGTTCTGGCCCGGAGGGGGCCCCCTCCGAGCAGTACTTC
TRBJ1-4 TRBV19 . . CASSILNEKLFF TGTGCCAGTAGTATCTTGAATGAAAAACTGTTTTTT
TRBJ1-3 TRBV7-2 TRBD1 . CARMTGNPRGNTIYF TGTGCCAGGATGACAGGGAACCCGCGAGGAAACACCATATATTTT
TRBJ2-1 TRBV9 . . CASSARGGRDNEQFF TGTGCCAGCAGCGCCAGAGGGGGGAGGGACAATGAGCAGTTCTTC
TRBJ1-5 TRBV6-4 . few CASSETGDNQPQHF TGTGCCAGCAGTGAAACAGGCGACAATCAGCCCCAGCATTTT
TRBJ1-1 TRBV7-2 TRBD1 . CASSLGTGNTEAFF TGTGCCAGCAGCTTAGGGACAGGGAACACTGAAGCTTTCTTT
TRBJ2-6 TRBV27 . . CASSLGLANVLTF TGTGCCAGCAGTTTAGGGCTTGCCAACGTCCTGACTTTC
TRBJ1-1 TRBV7-9 TRBD1 . CASSWTGASEAFF TGTGCCAGCAGTTGGACAGGGGCTTCTGAAGCTTTCTTT
TRBJ2-3 TRBV9 . . CASSVTATDTQYF TGTGCCAGCAGCGTGACAGCGACAGATACGCAGTATTTT
TRBJ2-7 TRBV10-1 TRBD2 . CASSELAGSSYEQYF TGCGCCAGCAGTGAGCTAGCGGGGAGCTCCTACGAGCAGTACTTC
TRBJ2-3 TRBV13 TRBD2 . CASTRGRGGTDTQYF TGTGCCAGCACGCGGGGACGGGGGGGCACAGATACGCAGTATTTT
TRBJ1-4 TRBV19 TRBD1 . CASSIWGTGSEKLFF TGTGCCAGTAGTATATGGGGGACAGGGAGTGAAAAACTGTTTTTT
TRBJ1-3 TRBV2 TRBD1 once CASSRTGDSSGNTIYF TGTGCCAGCAGTCGGACAGGGGATAGCTCTGGAAACACCATATATTTT
TRBJ1-2 TRBV6-1 . once CASLQRGLLYGYTF TGTGCCAGCCTGCAGCGGGGGCTACTCTATGGCTACACCTTC
TRBJ2-3 TRBV30 . . CAWSSWSRGPSTDTQYF TGTGCCTGGAGTTCCTGGAGTCGCGGCCCTAGCACAGATACGCAGTATTTT
TRBJ1-4 TRBV5-4 . once CASSQQGMGEKLFF TGTGCCAGCAGCCAACAGGGTATGGGTGAAAAACTGTTTTTT
TRBJ2-7 TRBV5-5 . . CASSRAADGTYEQYF TGTGCCAGCAGCCGCGCGGCCGACGGGACCTACGAGCAGTACTTC
TRBJ2-5 TRBV5-6 . once CASSPTGDQETQYF TGTGCCAGCAGCCCCACCGGAGATCAAGAGACCCAGTACTTC
TRBJ2-7 TRBV4-1 . . CASSQFESDYEQYF TGCGCCAGCAGCCAGTTCGAAAGCGACTACGAGCAGTACTTC
TRBJ2-7 TRBV5-6 . . CASSLATGQMSYEQYF TGTGCCAGCAGCTTAGCTACAGGACAGATGAGTTACGAGCAGTACTTC
TRBJ1-6 TRBV7-2 . . CASSLAWTVNSPLHF TGTGCCAGCAGCTTAGCATGGACAGTAAATTCACCCCTCCACTTT
TRBJ2-3 TRBV10-2 TRBD2 . CASSAGLAGGSDTQYF TGCGCCAGCAGTGCAGGACTAGCGGGAGGCTCAGATACGCAGTATTTT
TRBJ1-1 TRBV5-1 TRBD1 . CASSPAGTGYMNTEAFF TGCGCCAGCAGCCCGGCCGGGACAGGGTATATGAACACTGAAGCTTTCTTT
TRBJ2-1 TRBV5-6 TRBD2 . CASSAGLAGGTPYNEQFF TGTGCCAGCAGCGCGGGACTAGCGGGGGGAACACCATACAATGAGCAGTTCTTC
TRBJ1-4 TRBV6-5 TRBD1 . CASSYSRTGLSEKLFF TGTGCCAGCAGTTACTCGAGGACAGGGCTCTCTGAAAAACTGTTTTTT
TRBJ2-1 TRBV29-1 TRBD1 . CSVEAPQGAYNEQFF TGCAGCGTTGAAGCCCCACAGGGGGCCTACAATGAGCAGTTCTTC
TRBJ2-7 TRBV13 . few CASSLGFPNSYEQYF TGTGCCAGCAGCTTAGGCTTTCCAAACTCATACGAGCAGTACTTC
TRBJ2-7 TRBV6-5 . . CASTPPGGSSYEQYF TGTGCCAGCACCCCCCCTGGAGGGAGCTCCTACGAGCAGTACTTC
TRBJ1-5 TRBV6-1 . . CASSDRDSSNQPQHF TGTGCCAGCAGTGACCGCGACAGTAGCAATCAGCCCCAGCATTTT
TRBJ2-7 TRBV5-1 TRBD2 . CASSRGGGKDEQYF TGCGCCAGCAGCCGTGGGGGGGGAAAGGACGAGCAGTACTTC
TRBJ2-1 TRBV7-7 . . CASSLIANSVEQFF TGTGCTAGCAGCTTAATAGCCAACTCGGTTGAGCAGTTCTTC
TRBJ2-2 TRBV6-1 . . CASSEVLGFGTGELFF TGTGCCAGCAGTGAGGTGCTTGGTTTTGGCACCGGGGAGCTGTTTTTT
TRBJ2-1 TRBV10-1 TRBD1 . CASSEEGAGYNEQFF TGCGCCAGCAGTGAGGAGGGGGCGGGTTACAATGAGCAGTTCTTC
TRBJ2-6 TRBV30 . once CAWTGPPSGANVLTF TGTGCCTGGACAGGGCCCCCCTCTGGGGCCAACGTCCTGACTTTC
TRBJ2-2 TRBV11-3 TRBD1 . CASGTTGDTGELFF TGTGCCAGCGGAACAACAGGGGACACCGGGGAGCTGTTTTTT